Detailed here is one T cell receptor beta chain. The target antigen is unknown. The germline CDR1 and CDR2 sequences are SGHTA and FQGTGA. Trimming took off 3 bases at V and 2 bases at J, with 8 bases between the two ends. This CDR3 comprises 14 residues. The sample is drawn from a study of STAT3 mutations in large granular lymphocyte leukemia. Looking at the study overall: Among longitudinally sequenced T-LGLL patients, roughly half had canonical activating STAT3 mutations detected. Broader study findings: Variable sampling intervals and differing treatment regimens complicated linking therapy response to TCR clonal burden changes. TCR clonotype switching after therapy occurred in about 30% of the 18 patients. Every T-cell large granular lymphocyte leukemia patient had at least one immunodominant TCR beta clonotype.

Each sample's TCRbeta library yielded on average approximately 41,000 productive templates. Method: immunoSEQ multiplex PCR; TCRdb's copy keeps in-frame clones and lacks some. The table records approximately 20,000 clones, around 93% of them present only once. The chain links TRBV7-3 to TRBJ1-3, with D maybe TRBD1 (5 bases). Sequencing was carried out using peripheral blood mononuclear cells. This clonotype originated in a man in his sixties with T-cell large granular lymphocyte leukemia. Some clones in this sample may be carry-over from other donors' samples. CDR3 protein: CASSFGGPGNTIYF. CDR3 bases: TGTGCCAGCAGCTTTGGGGGTCCTGGAAACACCATATATTTT.